One sample yielded the 29 T cell receptor beta chains listed below, sequenced in a study of T cells in Graves' hyperthyroidism and ophthalmopathy. Researchers took RNA transcripts and amplified the TCR beta CDR3 regions from them. The HTBI set primed first-round TCR CDR3 RT-PCR. TCRdb reprocessed the multiplex PCR reads with MiXCR, giving one entry per CDR3 protein. The table has fewer than 350,000 distinct CDR3 sequences, around a sixth seen once. The source material was blood. These TCRs come from a woman in her 50s with Graves' hyperthyroidism.

The chain couples TRBV5-1 to TRBJ2-5, with D possibly being TRBD2 (6 bases). V was trimmed by 6 bases and J by 5 bases, leaving 20 bases between them. The V gene's germline CDR1 is SGHRS and CDR2 YFSETQ. The CDR3 length is 15 residues. CDR3 region: CASTKDAAGLETQYF. CDR3 in DNA: TGCGCCAGCACCAAGGACGCAGCGGGCCTCGAGACCCAGTACTTC.

This clonotype has ten or more counts. V is TRBV6-5 and J is TRBJ2-1; 14 bases fit TRBD2. J was trimmed by 9 bases and V by 3 bases; bases with no gene match: 13. The germline V gene has CDR1 MNHEY and CDR2 SVGAGI. This CDR3 region has 18 residues. CDR3 loop: CASSYTSGGLAGVGEQFF. The CDR3 DNA reads TGTGCCAGCAGTTATACCTCAGGGGGACTAGCGGGAGTTGGTGAGCAGTTCTTC.

The J gene is TRBJ1-5, the V gene TRBV3-1; D gene ambiguous. V was clipped by 0 bases and J by 9 bases, with 9 bases between them. Germline loops: CDR1 LGHDT, CDR2 YNNKEL (reference sequence). The CDR3 sequence is 13 residues long. Here the CDR3 reads CASSQDWNTPQHF. In DNA form, the CDR3 reads TGTGCCAGCAGCCAAGACTGGAATACGCCCCAGCATTTT.

The sample holds many counts of this clonotype. The genes are TRBV20-1 and TRBJ1-1; a weak D match, TRBD1 (6 bases). CDR3 length: 13 amino acids. Germline assignment: CDR1 DFQATT and CDR2 SNEGSKA (reference sequence). The V and J ends lost 6 bases and 6 bases respectively, with 17 bases between them. Here the CDR3 DNA reads TGCAGTGCACCCCCAGGGGCCAGCTCTGAAGCTTTCTTT. It is translated as CSAPPGASSEAFF.

This clonotype was seen at least ten times. This chain connects TRBV24-1 to TRBJ1-2; D is perhaps TRBD1 (6 bases). CDR1 KGHDR and CDR2 SFDVKD come from the germline V gene. The CDR3 runs 13 residues. V dropped 3 bases and J dropped 8 bases, with 12 bases sitting between them. CDR3 DNA: TGTGCCACCAGTGATATGGGGGCGCAAGGCTACACCTTC. This translates into CATSDMGAQGYTF.

This clonotype turned up a few times. This rearrangement joins TRBV7-3 to TRBJ2-3; D ambiguous. The CDR3 has 15 residues. The V and J ends lost 2 bases and 2 bases respectively, with 11 bases between them. Germline CDR1 reads SGHTA; CDR2 reads FQGTGA. CDR3 nucleotides: TGTGCCAGCAGCTTAGGCGGAGAAACCACAGATACGCAGTATTTT. This gives the protein CASSLGGETTDTQYF.

This clonotype was detected a few times. This chain connects TRBV6-2 or TRBV6-3 to TRBJ2-3, with TRBD2 matching over 10 bases. In germline, CDR1 is MNHEY, CDR2 SVGEGT. Trimming took 0 bases from V and 5 from J; bases not matched to a gene: 8. The CDR3 is 17 residues long. For the CDR3, the DNA is TGTGCCAGCAGTTACTCGAGCGGGACTAGCGTGCTAGATACGCAGTATTTT. This codes for CASSYSSGTSVLDTQYF.

This clonotype was detected many times. This chain links TRBV7-6 with TRBJ2-3, with 9 bases matching TRBD1. In germline, CDR1 is SGHVS, CDR2 FNYEAQ. The CDR3 extends over 14 amino acids. The ends lost 3 bases at V and 3 bases at J; junction bases unmatched: 1. The CDR3 bases are TGTGCCAGCAGCTTCGGGACAGGGACAGATACGCAGTATTTT. Translating it yields CASSFGTGTDTQYF.

As regards this clonotype: This could be a read error, since a much larger clone is one nucleotide away. This CDR3 reads CASSQIRGRNEQYF. The CDR3 DNA reads TGTGCCAGCAGCCAGATTCGAGGGCGCAACGAGCAGTACTTC. The V gene is TRBV6-2 or TRBV6-3, the J gene TRBJ2-7, with D possibly TRBD2 on 5 matching bases. The V and J ends lost 6 bases and 5 bases respectively, with 17 bases between them. CDR1 is MNHEY, CDR2 SVGEGT, per germline. This CDR3 region has 14 residues.

Many counts were recorded for this clonotype. The rearrangement uses TRBV6-1 and TRBJ2-7; D remains unclear. Trimming took off 7 bases at V and 3 bases at J, with 7 bases between the two ends. Germline values: CDR1 MNHNS, CDR2 SASEGT. The CDR3 is made up of 11 amino acids. DNA of the CDR3: TGTGCCAGCACCGTAAACTACGAGCAGTACTTC. Its translation: CASTVNYEQYF.

This clonotype was recorded at least ten times. V gene TRBV18 combines with J gene TRBJ1-2, with D unresolved. The CDR3 length is 14 residues. Germline lookup yields CDR1 KGHSH and CDR2 LQKENI. Between the trimmed V and J ends, which lost 2 bases and 4 bases, there was a span of 11 bases. The chain's CDR3 is CASSPSETSYGYTF. The CDR3 DNA sequence: TGTGCCAGCTCACCATCGGAGACATCCTATGGCTACACCTTC. The entire variable domain, with the rest obtained from reference TRBV18 and TRBJ1-2, is as follows: NAGVMQNPRHLVRRRGQEARLRCSPMKGHSHVYWYRQLPEEGLKFMVYLQKENIIDESGMPKERFSAEFPKEGPSILRIQQVVRGDSAAYFCASSPSETSYGYTFGSGTRLTVV.

This chain links TRBV9 with TRBJ1-5; D is ambiguous. Trimming shortened V by 3 bases and J by 3 bases, and 10 bases separated the two germline ends. CDR1 SGDLS and CDR2 YYNGEE come from the germline V gene. The CDR3 sequence is 14 residues long. The CDR3 spells CASSEGGFNQPQHF. Written as DNA, the CDR3 is TGTGCCAGCAGCGAGGGAGGGTTCAATCAGCCCCAGCATTTT.

This clonotype was seen ten or more times. The chain combines TRBV11-1 with TRBJ1-1, with a weak D call TRBD1 (6 bases). From germline, CDR1 is SGHAT and CDR2 FQDESV (reference sequence). The CDR3 contains 15 residues. The V end lost 4 bases, the J end lost 0 bases, and 12 bases lay between the germline ends. DNA for the CDR3: TGTGCCAGCAGCTCGGAGACAGGCTTGAACACTGAAGCTTTCTTT. This translates into CASSSETGLNTEAFF.

This clonotype was seen a few times. The rearrangement uses TRBV20-1 and TRBJ1-5, with TRBD1 matching 8 bases. V was clipped by 6 bases and J by 0 bases; unmatched bases: 10. The V gene's germline CDR1 is DFQATT and CDR2 SNEGSKA (reference sequence). This CDR3 has 16 amino acids. The CDR3 bases are TGCAGTGCCAGGACGACAGGGGAGTATAGCAATCAGCCCCAGCATTTT. Translation: CSARTTGEYSNQPQHF.

This clonotype has at least ten counts. The chain uses TRBV20-1 and TRBJ1-1; D is unresolved. V shed 5 bases and J shed 3 bases, with 13 bases lying between them. The CDR3 length is 13 residues. Looked up from germline, CDR1 is DFQATT and CDR2 is SNEGSKA (reference sequence). CDR3 DNA sequence: TGCAGTGCTCCCGGGAGCTACCACACTGAAGCTTTCTTT. Translating gives CSAPGSYHTEAFF.

In regard to this clonotype: A much larger clonotype is one base distant, so this may be a read error. CDR3 residues: CASRPQWGASTDAQYF. CDR3 nucleotide sequence: TGTGCCAGCAGGCCTCAGTGGGGGGCGAGCACAGATGCGCAGTATTTT. This chain uses TRBV6-1 with TRBJ2-3, with D possibly being TRBD1 or TRBD2 (6 bases each). The CDR3 is made up of 16 amino acids. The V gene's germline CDR1 is MNHNS and CDR2 SASEGT.

This clonotype was recorded a few times. The rearrangement uses TRBV7-9 and TRBJ1-4; perhaps TRBD1 as D (6 bases). Germline CDR1 SEHNR, CDR2 FQNEAQ (reference sequence). The CDR3 is 15 amino acids. V was shortened by 5 bases and J by 6 bases, with 16 bases between the two germline ends. The CDR3: CASSLSGRGDEKLFF. CDR3 sequence (DNA): TGTGCCAGCAGCCTCTCAGGGAGGGGGGATGAAAAACTGTTTTTT.

This clonotype came up many times. The chain recombines TRBV30 with TRBJ1-5; D is perhaps TRBD1 (5 bases). The CDR3 spans 14 residues. Per germline, CDR1 GTSNPN and CDR2 SVGIG (reference sequence). V dropped 0 bases and J dropped 7 bases, with 13 bases sitting between them. The chain's CDR3 is CAWSVGGAGQPQHF. Written as DNA, the CDR3 is TGTGCCTGGAGTGTTGGAGGGGCTGGACAGCCCCAGCATTTT.

V usage is TRBV5-4 and J usage is TRBJ1-3; D is perhaps TRBD1 (6 bases). The length of the CDR3 is 14 residues. Germline assignment: CDR1 SGHNT and CDR2 YYREEE (reference sequence). V was pared by 5 bases and J by 0 bases, with 9 bases between. CDR3 nucleotides: TGTGCCAGCAGTGACAGGAACTCTGGAAACACCATATATTTT. It encodes CASSDRNSGNTIYF.

V usage is TRBV20-1 and J usage is TRBJ2-3, with TRBD2 identical over 9 bases. With 6 bases clipped from V and 5 bases from J, the junction kept 12 bases outside the gene matches. Per germline, CDR1 DFQATT and CDR2 SNEGSKA (reference sequence). This CDR3 contains 15 residues. The CDR3 loop reads CSAPLAAGGGDTQYF. For the CDR3, the DNA is TGCAGTGCCCCCTTGGCAGCGGGAGGTGGAGATACGCAGTATTTT.

Many counts were recorded for this clonotype. The chain couples TRBV20-1 to TRBJ2-1; TRBD2 matches at 9 bases. The CDR3 covers 14 residues. Germline V gene sequence: CDR1 DFQATT, CDR2 SNEGSKA (reference sequence). The DNA for the CDR3 is TGCAGGGTCCTAATGGCGGGGGGGAACAATGAGCAGTTCTTC. This translates into CRVLMAGGNNEQFF.

This clonotype showed up just a few times. V usage is TRBV14 and J usage is TRBJ2-2, with D perhaps TRBD1 (6 bases). Germline V lookup: CDR1 SGHDN, CDR2 FVKESK. Deletions cut 1 base from V and 2 bases from J, with 11 bases between. The CDR3 contains 16 residues. In nucleotides, the CDR3 is TGTGCCAGCAGCCAAGCGGACAGCTATAACACCGGGGAGCTGTTTTTT. Protein product: CASSQADSYNTGELFF.

CDR3 sequence (DNA): TGTGCCACCAGCTTAGGGGGGGGCTCTGGGGCCAACGTCCTGACTTTC. Amino acid sequence: CATSLGGGSGANVLTF. The genes are TRBV15 and TRBJ2-6; weak D call: TRBD2 (7 bases). V was cut by 5 bases and J by 0 bases, with 11 bases left in between. The CDR3 is 16 amino acids. Germline V gives CDR1 LNHNV, CDR2 YYDKDF (reference sequence).

This chain connects TRBV12-3 or TRBV12-4 to TRBJ2-5; 10 positions match TRBD2. This CDR3 has 14 residues. The V and J ends lost 3 bases and 3 bases, in that order; junction bases with no gene match: 1. For the CDR3, the DNA is TGTGCCAGCAGTTTTGGACTAGCGGAAGAGACCCAGTACTTC. Translating it yields CASSFGLAEETQYF.

This clonotype was detected ten times or more. V and J are TRBV5-1 and TRBJ2-7; D perhaps matches TRBD2 (6 bases). Germline V lookup: CDR1 SGHRS, CDR2 YFSETQ. With 2 bases removed from V and 5 bases from J, the gap between germline ends came to 8 bases. The CDR3 is made up of 12 amino acids. The CDR3 coding sequence is TGCGCCAGCAGCTTCCGGGAGCACGAGCAGTACTTC. Translation gives CASSFREHEQYF.

The rearrangement links TRBV7-2 to TRBJ2-3; 12 nucleotides align to TRBD2. Trimming removed 5 bases from V and 0 bases from J; junction bases left unmatched: 15. Per germline, CDR1 SGHTA and CDR2 FQGNSA. CDR3 length: 20 amino acids. CDR3 loop: CASSPDRLAGVKTSTDTQYF. CDR3 in DNA: TGTGCCAGCAGCCCGGACAGACTAGCGGGGGTTAAAACTAGCACAGATACGCAGTATTTT. The whole variable domain, filled in from reference TRBV7-2 and TRBJ2-3, reads GAGVSQSPSNKVTEKGKDVELRCDPISGHTALYWYRQSLGQGLEFLIYFQGNSAPDKSGLPSDRFSAERTGGSVSTLTIQRTQQEDSAVYLCASSPDRLAGVKTSTDTQYFGPGTRLTVL.

In regard to this clonotype: This clone may be a read error of a much larger clone one base away. The chain's CDR3 is CASSESEGLGSYNEQFF. CDR3 nucleotide sequence: TGTGCCAGCAGTGAGTCGGAGGGGCTAGGTTCCTACAATGAGCAGTTCTTC. The V and J genes are TRBV6-1 and TRBJ2-1, with D tentatively TRBD2 (6 bases). V lost 3 bases and J 1 base, leaving 16 bases between the germline ends. Per the germline V gene, CDR1 is MNHNS and CDR2 is SASEGT. CDR3 size: 17 residues.

The chain recombines TRBV13 with TRBJ2-6, with D possibly TRBD1 on 5 matching bases. V lost 5 bases, J lost 0 bases, and 8 bases lay in between. The CDR3 is 15 residues long. The germline V gene encodes CDR1 PRHDT and CDR2 FYEKMQ (reference sequence). The CDR3 DNA reads as TGTGCCAGCAGCCGACAGAACTCTGGGGCCAACGTCCTGACTTTC. This translates into CASSRQNSGANVLTF.

The table lists this clonotype with many counts. The rearrangement joins TRBV6-1 to TRBJ2-5; TRBD2 matches 9 bases. Germline V gene data show CDR1 as MNHNS and CDR2 as SASEGT. This CDR3 is built from 14 residues. The J segment lost 2 bases and the V segment lost 10 bases, leaving 8 bases of the junction unmatched. The CDR3, as DNA: TGTGCCACCCTCCCGACTAGCGGTCAAGAGACCCAGTACTTC. This sequence encodes CATLPTSGQETQYF.